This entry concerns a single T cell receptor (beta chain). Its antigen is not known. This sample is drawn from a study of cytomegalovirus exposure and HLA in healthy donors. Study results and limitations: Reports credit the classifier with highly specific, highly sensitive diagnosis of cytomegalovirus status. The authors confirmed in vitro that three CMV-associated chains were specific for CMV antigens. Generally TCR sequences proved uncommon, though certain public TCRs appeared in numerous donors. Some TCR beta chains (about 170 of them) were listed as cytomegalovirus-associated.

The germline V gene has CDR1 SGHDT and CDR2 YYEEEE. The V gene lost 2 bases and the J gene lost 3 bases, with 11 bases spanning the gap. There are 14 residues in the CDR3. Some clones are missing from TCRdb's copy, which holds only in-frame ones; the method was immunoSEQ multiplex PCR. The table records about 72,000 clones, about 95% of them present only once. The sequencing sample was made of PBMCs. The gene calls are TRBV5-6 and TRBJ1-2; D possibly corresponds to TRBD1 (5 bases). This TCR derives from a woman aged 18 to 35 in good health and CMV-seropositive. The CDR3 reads CASSFDTGDYGYTF. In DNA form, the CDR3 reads TGTGCCAGCAGCTTTGACACAGGAGACTATGGCTACACCTTC.